Listed below are T cell receptor beta chains from one sample, sequenced in a study of T cell repertoires in cytomegalovirus infection. One entry per CDR3 protein results from TCRdb running MiXCR on the reads. The sample gives approximately 700,000 distinct CDR3 sequences, 35% to 45% of which show up once; around 2.8% is in the top ten. Sequencing input: PBMCs. The receptors shown here come from a human donor in good health (CMV status not recorded). Some clones in this sample may be carry-over from other donors' samples. CDR3s include the opening cysteine and the closing phenylalanine or tryptophan. The D gene is left open where the match is weak. Size tells how often a clone was seen (once, few, many) or the class of an expanded clone, and some rows leave it out.

D gene | clone size | J gene | V gene | CDR3 DNA | CDR3 protein
. | . | TRBJ2-2 | TRBV19 | TGTGCCAGTAAATTACTTTCTACGAACACCGGGGAGCTGTTTTTT | CASKLLSTNTGELFF
TRBD2 | many | TRBJ2-7 | TRBV11-2 | TGTGCCAGCAGCCGCTTTACTGCGGGAGGACAGTACGAGCAGTACTTC | CASSRFTAGGQYEQYF
. | . | TRBJ1-5 | TRBV27 | TGTGCCAGCAGTTTTCGGACCCCCTACAGGGAAGATAGCAATCAGCCCCAGCATTTT | CASSFRTPYREDSNQPQHF
. | many | TRBJ1-1 | TRBV7-8 | TGTGCCAGCAGCTCAAACCCGGGACAACCGAGGGTGAACACTGAAGCTTTCTTT | CASSSNPGQPRVNTEAFF
. | few | TRBJ1-2 | TRBV7-8 | TGTGCCAGCAGCTTACAACAGGATTATGGCTACACCTTC | CASSLQQDYGYTF
TRBD2 | . | TRBJ2-1 | TRBV6-5 | TGTGCCAGCAGTTACGGGGATCTAGCGGGTAGTTACAATGAGCAGTTCTTC | CASSYGDLAGSYNEQFF
. | . | TRBJ2-5 | TRBV5-6 | TGTGCCAGCAGCTTGGGGGTACTTGCCCAGTACTTC | CASSLGVLAQYF
. | many | TRBJ1-5 | TRBV12-3/TRBV12-4 | TGTGCCAGCAGTTTAACAGTAACTCCCCAGCATTTT | CASSLTVTPQHF
. | . | TRBJ1-1 | TRBV20-1 | TGCAGTGCTAGGATAGAGAACACTGAAGCTTTCTTT | CSARIENTEAFF
TRBD1 | few | TRBJ2-6 | TRBV19 | TGTGCCAGTAGGCTCATCCGGACAGGGTCCTCTGGCGTCCTGACTTTC | CASRLIRTGSSGVLTF
. | . | TRBJ1-4 | TRBV30 | TGTGCCTGGAGTGTAAGGGGTCTGGGAGAAAAACTGTTTTTT | CAWSVRGLGEKLFF
. | . | TRBJ2-1 | TRBV2 | TGTGCCAGCAGTGAAAGGTCTAGCAATCAGGATGAGCAGTTCTTC | CASSERSSNQDEQFF
. | . | TRBJ1-1 | TRBV15 | TGTGCCACCTCATTTCTCCGGGACACCCACGAAGCTTTCTTT | CATSFLRDTHEAFF
TRBD1 | . | TRBJ1-2 | TRBV5-4 | TGTGCCAGCAGTAAGGACAGGCTAACTTATGGCTACACCTTC | CASSKDRLTYGYTF
TRBD1 | few | TRBJ2-2 | TRBV11-3 | TGTGCCAGCAGCCGGAGACAGGGAGAGGGCACCGGGGAGCTGTTTTTT | CASSRRQGEGTGELFF
. | once | TRBJ2-1 | TRBV20-1 | TGCAGTAGTTTTACGTCGCTCAGCTCCTACAATGAGCAGTTCTTC | CSSFTSLSSYNEQFF
TRBD2 | few | TRBJ2-1 | TRBV11-1 | TGTGCCAGCAGCGATCCGGGACTAGCCCATGAGCAGTTCTTC | CASSDPGLAHEQFF
. | . | TRBJ1-1 | TRBV20-1 | TGCAGTGCTACCTCTCTGATGAACACTGAAGCTTTCTTT | CSATSLMNTEAFF
. | . | TRBJ1-3 | TRBV6-4 | TGTGCCAGCAGTGACCCGGGAGCTGGAAACACCATATATTTT | CASSDPGAGNTIYF
TRBD1 | . | TRBJ1-4 | TRBV7-2 | TGTGCCAGCAGCCGGACAGGGGAAGGGGTAAATGAAAAACTGTTTTTT | CASSRTGEGVNEKLFF
TRBD1 | . | TRBJ2-2 | TRBV30 | TGTGCCTGGAGTGTAGTCCCAGGGGGTACCGGGGAGCTGTTTTTT | CAWSVVPGGTGELFF
. | many | TRBJ2-5 | TRBV7-2 | TGTGCCAGCAGCTTAATGTGGGGTCGTGGAGAGACCCAGTACTTC | CASSLMWGRGETQYF
. | . | TRBJ1-1 | TRBV3-1 | TGTGCCAGCAGCCAAGAAAGGGGAGAACGAGGAGGGAATGTTAACAACACTGAAGCTTTCTTT | CASSQERGERGGNVNNTEAFF
. | many | TRBJ1-1 | TRBV19 | TGTGCCAGCAGCACGGACAGAGACACTGAAGCTTTCTTT | CASSTDRDTEAFF
. | . | TRBJ1-1 | TRBV28 | TGTGCCGTACAGCAGCTCAGGGTTATGAACACTGAAGCTTTCTTT | CAVQQLRVMNTEAFF
. | many | TRBJ1-3 | TRBV7-2 | TGTGCCAGCAGCCGGACCAACTTAGGGACCGGAAACACCATATATTTT | CASSRTNLGTGNTIYF
. | . | TRBJ2-5 | TRBV28 | TGTGCCAGCAGTTTCGGGGTTAGAGACCAAGAGACCCAGTACTTC | CASSFGVRDQETQYF
. | . | TRBJ2-1 | TRBV3-1 | TGTGCCAGCAGCCAAGAGGCTAGGGCCTACAATGAGCAGTTCTTC | CASSQEARAYNEQFF
. | . | TRBJ2-7 | TRBV5-6 | TGTGCCAGCAGCGTGGGACTGTACAATCCCTACGAGCAGTACTTC | CASSVGLYNPYEQYF
TRBD2 | . | TRBJ2-1 | TRBV7-6 | TGTGCCAGCAGCTTAGTAGCGGGAGTGGGCAATGAGCAGTTCTTC | CASSLVAGVGNEQFF
. | . | TRBJ1-4 | TRBV15 | TGTGCCACCAGCAGAGATCTACAGATTAATGAAAAACTGTTTTTT | CATSRDLQINEKLFF
TRBD1 | . | TRBJ1-1 | TRBV19 | TGTGCCAGCCGGGACAGCTTAAGAAACACTGAAGCTTTCTTT | CASRDSLRNTEAFF
. | many | TRBJ2-5 | TRBV7-2 | TGTGCCAGCAGCGCAACCAGGGCGCAAGAGACCCAGTACTTC | CASSATRAQETQYF
. | . | TRBJ2-1 | TRBV7-9 | TGTGCCAGCAGCCAGGCCCCCAATGAGCAGTTCTTC | CASSQAPNEQFF
TRBD2 | . | TRBJ2-7 | TRBV19 | TGTGCCAGTAGTATCCTACTAGCGGGCGTTGACGAGCAGGACTTC | CASSILLAGVDEQDF
. | few | TRBJ2-1 | TRBV12-3/TRBV12-4 | TGTGCCAGCAGCACCGGGACTCCGCAGTACAATGAGCAGTTCTTC | CASSTGTPQYNEQFF
. | many | TRBJ2-1 | TRBV7-2 | TGTGCCAGCAGCTCGAGGCGGGTGTCAGGAGAGCAGTTCTTC | CASSSRRVSGEQFF
TRBD2 | . | TRBJ2-5 | TRBV28 | TGTGCCAGCAGTTCCCCGGGGGGGGTTGCGAAGACCCAGTACTTC | CASSSPGGVAKTQYF
TRBD2 | . | TRBJ2-3 | TRBV6-2/TRBV6-3 | TGTGCCAGCAGTGGACTAGCGGAGTACACAGATACGCAGTATTTT | CASSGLAEYTDTQYF
. | . | TRBJ1-6 | TRBV28 | TGTGCCAGCAGTTTGATCCCCGATAATTCACCCCTCCACTTT | CASSLIPDNSPLHF
. | . | TRBJ2-3 | TRBV20-1 | TGCAGTGCTAAAAGGGACCTACGTGCAGATACGCAGTATTTT | CSAKRDLRADTQYF
. | few | TRBJ1-5 | TRBV19 | . | CASTSGFSNQPQHF
TRBD1 | . | TRBJ1-6 | TRBV7-9 | TGTGCCAGCAGCCTCCTGGGACAGGGGGCTATGGCACCCCTCCACTTT | CASSLLGQGAMAPLHF
. | . | TRBJ2-5 | TRBV11-1 | TGTGCCAGCAGCTTAGTCCAGGGCGAGACCCAGTCCTTC | CASSLVQGETQSF
. | . | TRBJ2-7 | TRBV6-5 | TGTGCCAGCAGTTACGCAGGGGCCCACGAGCAGTACTTC | CASSYAGAHEQYF
. | . | TRBJ2-7 | TRBV7-6 | TGTGCCAGCAGCTTAGCACTTGAACAGACCGAGCAGTACTTC | CASSLALEQTEQYF
. | . | TRBJ1-1 | TRBV2 | TGTGCCAGCAGTGAGGGTGGGGGGTTCACTGAAGCTTTCTTT | CASSEGGGFTEAFF